The present T cell receptor beta chain was sequenced within a study of cytomegalovirus exposure and HLA in healthy donors. Study details: Among roughly 180 million T cells, an earlier analysis found roughly 110 million unique TCR beta sequences. Study-level results: TCR beta V- and J-gene trimming was later associated with a missense DCLRE1C variant.

This clone was seen only once. Its specificity is unknown. The CDR3 is 14 residues long. CDR1 is SGHTA and CDR2 is FQGNSA in the germline V gene. The V gene lost 2 bases and the J gene lost 5 bases, with 12 bases spanning the gap. This PCR relied on a set of 60 Vbeta primers and 13 Jbeta primers. Assay: immunoSEQ multiplex PCR; the TCRdb copy retains only in-frame clones and omits some. There are roughly 190,000 clones in the sample; 62% occur only once, and 2.5% to 3% lies in the top ten. The TCR was taken from a man aged 35 to 55 in good health and CMV-seronegative. The chain links TRBV7-2 to TRBJ1-2; perhaps TRBD1 as D (6 bases). Sequenced material: PBMCs. CDR3 in DNA: TGTGCCAGCAGCTTAAGGCGGGGGGCATATGGCTACACCTTC. Residues: CASSLRRGAYGYTF.